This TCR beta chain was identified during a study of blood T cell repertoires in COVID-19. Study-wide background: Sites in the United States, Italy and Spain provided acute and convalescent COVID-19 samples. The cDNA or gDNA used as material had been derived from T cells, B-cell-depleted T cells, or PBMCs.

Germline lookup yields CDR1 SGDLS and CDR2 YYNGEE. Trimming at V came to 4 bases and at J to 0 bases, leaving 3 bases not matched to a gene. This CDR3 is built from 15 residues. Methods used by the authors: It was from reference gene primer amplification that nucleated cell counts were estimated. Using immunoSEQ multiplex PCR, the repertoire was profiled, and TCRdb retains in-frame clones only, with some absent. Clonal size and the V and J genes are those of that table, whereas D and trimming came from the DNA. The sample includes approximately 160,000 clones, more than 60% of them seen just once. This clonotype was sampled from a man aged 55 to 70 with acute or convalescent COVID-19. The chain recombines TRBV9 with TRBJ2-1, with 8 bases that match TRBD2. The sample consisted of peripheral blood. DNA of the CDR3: TGTGCCAGCAGCCTAAGCGGGAGCTCCTACAATGAGCAGTTCTTC. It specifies CASSLSGSSYNEQFF.